What follows describes a single T cell receptor beta chain. The repertoire was sequenced with immunoSEQ multiplex PCR; TCRdb's copy has only in-frame clones and lacks some. The sample lists roughly 90,000 clones; 80% to 90% were seen once. V shed 2 bases and J shed 7 bases, with 17 bases lying between them. Germline lookup yields CDR1 MNHEY and CDR2 SMNVEV (reference sequence). The CDR3 has 15 amino acids. The sample originates from a study of T cell responses to AZD1222 COVID-19 vaccine. This sequence originates from an adult in good health. Sequenced here: peripheral blood, sampled on day 0 of AZD1222 vaccination. V and J are TRBV27 and TRBJ2-5, with D possibly TRBD2 on 5 matching bases. This CDR3 is CASSLEGSAAVTQYF. The CDR3 coding sequence is TGTGCCAGCAGTTTAGAGGGCAGTGCTGCGGTGACCCAGTACTTC.